The present TCR beta chain was sequenced within a study of blood T cell repertoires in COVID-19 (dated by TCRdb to 2018 to 2020). Turning to the overall study: The collaborator samples originated in the United States, Italy and Spain and spanned the acute and convalescent phases of COVID-19. The material from the prospective study consisted of cDNA or gDNA derived from T cells, B-cell-depleted T cells, or PBMCs. Subjects who had been exposed to COVID-19, were actively infected with it, or had recovered from it provided the deeply sampled blood TCRbeta repertoires that made up the dataset. The repertoires were made available in a free public database intended to serve as a resource for research on the immune response to SARS-CoV-2. Samples came from the ongoing ImmuneRACE study (first 160 participants) plus 1,254 subjects from 6 global collaborators. Sample metadata almost always included a de-identified subject ID, COVID-19 status, age in years and sex. Where available, HLA class I and class II types were taken from metadata supplied by the sample provider and were not determined by assay-based typing.

The full study reports these points: The quantity of clinical and demographic metadata differed by source and by participant and was supplied without curation.

The germline V gene specifies MNHEY as CDR1 and SVGAGI as CDR2. From cysteine to phenylalanine, the CDR3 is 15 amino acids long. This entry keeps only the CDR3 DNA: 45 bases, framed from base 1. Compared with germline, V lacks 6 bases and J lacks 9 bases; bases without a gene match: 9. TCRbeta CDR3 regions were amplified from genomic DNA using the immunoSEQ Assay, a bias-controlled multiplex PCR. The source study handled its data this way. Within the assay, amplification of reference gene primers was used to estimate how many nucleated cells each sample contained. To quantify the absolute abundance of each unique TCRbeta CDR3 rearrangement, sequence reads were collapsed and filtered. For each sample, productive Simpson clonality was calculated as the square root of Simpson's diversity index across productive rearrangements. Imported from immuneACCESS, the table was reduced by TCRdb to in-frame sequences with V and J called. These copies leave out some clones; in studies compared against another copy, an unresolved V gene accounts for under half, and the cause of the remainder is not known. That table is the source of V, J and clone size, and D and trimming were worked out from the DNA. A total of 130,000 or so clones appear in this sample, 86% of them only once. Together, the top ten hold roughly 8% of the sample.

Each collaborating institution followed its own protocols to collect whole blood in K2EDTA tubes. For TCRbeta analysis, collaborators shipped samples as frozen whole blood, isolated PBMCs, or DNA extracted from either of those sample types. In the case of this clone: This receptor's antigen is unknown. No base-level quality is on record; no much larger clone is a single base apart.

Sequenced material: peripheral blood. This TCR was recovered from a woman aged 60-70 years with acute or convalescent COVID-19. The chain links TRBV6-5 with TRBJ2-1, with 12 bases matching TRBD2. The DNA sequence is given as TGTGCCAGCAGGCGGGGACTAGCGGGCGAACGTGAGCAGTTCTTC. Its amino acids are CASRRGLAGEREQFF.